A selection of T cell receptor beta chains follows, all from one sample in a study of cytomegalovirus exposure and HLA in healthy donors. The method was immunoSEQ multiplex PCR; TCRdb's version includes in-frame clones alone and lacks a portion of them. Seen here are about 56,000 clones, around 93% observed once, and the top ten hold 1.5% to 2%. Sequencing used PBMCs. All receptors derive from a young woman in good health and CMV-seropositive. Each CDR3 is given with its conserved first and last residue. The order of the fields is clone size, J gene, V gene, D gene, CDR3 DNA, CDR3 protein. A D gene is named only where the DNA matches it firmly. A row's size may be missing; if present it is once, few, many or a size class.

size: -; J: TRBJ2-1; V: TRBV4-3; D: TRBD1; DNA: TGCGCCAGCAGCCAAGAAGGCAGGGGGCGCCTCAATGAGCAGTTCTTC; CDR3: CASSQEGRGRLNEQFF
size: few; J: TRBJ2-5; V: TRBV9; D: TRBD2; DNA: TGTGCCAGCAGCACCCGGACTAGCGGGGGCCCGGAGCGGGAGACCCAGTACTTC; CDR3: CASSTRTSGGPERETQYF
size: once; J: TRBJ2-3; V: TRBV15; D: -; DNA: TGTGCCACCAGCAGATACAGGGGAGGAACAGATACGCAGTATTTT; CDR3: CATSRYRGGTDTQYF
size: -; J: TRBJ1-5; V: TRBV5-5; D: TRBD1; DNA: TGTGCCAGCAGCTTGGGGGACAGGGGGATCAATCAGCCCCAGCATTTT; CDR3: CASSLGDRGINQPQHF
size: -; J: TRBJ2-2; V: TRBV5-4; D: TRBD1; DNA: TGTGCCAGCAGCACCAGACAGGGTTCCGGGGAGCTGTTTTTT; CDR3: CASSTRQGSGELFF
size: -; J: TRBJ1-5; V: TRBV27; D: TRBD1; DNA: TGTGCCAGCAGTTTGCTAGGTATCTCCAGGACAGGGTCTCAGCCCCAGCATTTT; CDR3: CASSLLGISRTGSQPQHF
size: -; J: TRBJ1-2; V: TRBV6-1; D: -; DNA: TGTGCCAGCAGTGAAGTGGACATCATCTATGGCTACACCTTC; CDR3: CASSEVDIIYGYTF
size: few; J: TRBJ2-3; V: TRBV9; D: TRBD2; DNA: TGTGCCAGCAGCGTACTAGCGGGGGAGCAGTATTTT; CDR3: CASSVLAGEQYF
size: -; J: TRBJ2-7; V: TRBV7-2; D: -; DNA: TGTGCCAGCAGCTTAGGGCAGGCGTCCTACGAGCAGTACTTC; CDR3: CASSLGQASYEQYF
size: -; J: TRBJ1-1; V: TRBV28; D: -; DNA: TGTGCCAGCAGGCCTCCAGGGGTCACTGAAGCTTTCTTT; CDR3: CASRPPGVTEAFF
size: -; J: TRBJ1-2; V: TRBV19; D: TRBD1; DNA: TGTGCCAGTAGCGAGGGACAGGTTCGGTATGGCTACACCTTC; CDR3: CASSEGQVRYGYTF
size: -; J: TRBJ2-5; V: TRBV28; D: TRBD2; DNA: TGTGCCAGCAGTTTATACCGTAGCGGGGGGCCCGAAGAGACCCAGTACTTC; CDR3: CASSLYRSGGPEETQYF
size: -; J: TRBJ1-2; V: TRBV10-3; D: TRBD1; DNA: TGTGCCATCAGTGCAGCTGACAGGGGGCTCTATGGCTACACCTTC; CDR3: CAISAADRGLYGYTF
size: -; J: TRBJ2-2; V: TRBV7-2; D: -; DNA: TGTGCCAGCAGCTTAGGTGGGGGCAGGAACACCGGGGAGCTGTTTTTT; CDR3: CASSLGGGRNTGELFF
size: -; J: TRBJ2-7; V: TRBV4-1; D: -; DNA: TGCGCCAGCAGCATTGACTTAGCCACCCCCTACGAGCAGTACTTC; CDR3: CASSIDLATPYEQYF
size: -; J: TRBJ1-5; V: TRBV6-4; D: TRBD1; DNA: TGTGCCAGCAGTGAATCCGGACAGGATCAGCCCCAGCATTTT; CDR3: CASSESGQDQPQHF